The clone carrying this T cell receptor beta chain was recorded at least ten times. CDR1 and CDR2 (germline): LNHDA, SQIVND (reference sequence). V shed 3 bases and J 2 bases; nucleotides not matched to a gene: 5. CDR3 length: 16 residues. This record comes from a study of T cells in Graves' hyperthyroidism and ophthalmopathy. Amplification yielded TCR beta CDR3 regions, with RNA transcripts as the source. The TCR CDR3 was amplified in a first-round RT-PCR using the HTBI primer set. TCRdb redid the calling of the multiplex PCR reads with MiXCR, one entry per CDR3 protein. The sample records 200,000 to 250,000 distinct CDR3 sequences, less than 20% being singletons.

The clonotype comes from a young woman with Graves' ophthalmopathy. The genes are TRBV19 and TRBJ2-1; 9 bases are shared with TRBD2. The sequenced sample was blood. For the CDR3, the DNA is TGTGCCAGTAGTATGACTAGCGGAACCCCCTACAATGAGCAGTTCTTC. This codes for CASSMTSGTPYNEQFF. Combining the CDR3 with reference TRBV19 and TRBJ2-1 gives the whole variable domain DGGITQSPKYLFRKEGQNVTLSCEQNLNHDAMYWYRQDPGQGLRLIYYSQIVNDFQKGDIAEGYSVSREKKESFPLTVTSAQKNPTAFYLCASSMTSGTPYNEQFFGPGTRLTVL.